The T cell receptor (beta chain) under discussion was sequenced for a study of blood T cell repertoires in COVID-19 (dated by TCRdb to between 2020 and 2021). Broadly, across the study: Samples covering the acute and convalescent phases of COVID-19 were provided by collaborators in the United States, Italy and Spain. The material from the prospective study consisted of cDNA or gDNA derived from T cells, B-cell-depleted T cells, or PBMCs. The dataset comprised deeply sampled blood TCRbeta repertoires from subjects exposed to, actively infected with, or recovered from COVID-19. A freely available public database, intended as a resource for researchers studying the immune response to SARS-CoV-2, is where the repertoires were released. Samples were obtained from the ongoing ImmuneRACE study (first 160 participants) and from 950 to 1,500 subjects provided by 6 global collaborators. Sample metadata almost always included a de-identified subject ID, COVID-19 status, age in years and sex. Where available, HLA class I and class II types were obtained from metadata supplied by the sample provider rather than from assay-based typing. General findings and caveats noted by the study authors: Clinical and demographic metadata were provided uncurated, with the amount varying by source and participant.

The immunoSEQ Assay, a bias-controlled multiplex PCR, was used to amplify TCRbeta CDR3 regions from genomic DNA. The authors' analysis ran thus. The number of nucleated cells in each sample was estimated from the amplification of reference gene primers within the assay. To quantify the absolute abundance of each unique TCRbeta CDR3 rearrangement, sequence reads were collapsed and filtered. For each sample, productive Simpson clonality was calculated by taking the square root of Simpson's diversity index across productive rearrangements. This is the immuneACCESS table as TCRdb keeps it, with only in-frame sequences that have V and J called. A part of the clones is gone; compared with another copy, unresolved V genes explain less than half, and the rest is unexplained. That table is the source of V, J and clone size, and D and trimming were worked out from the DNA. In this sample the table shows some 150,000 clones, around 81% of which occur a single time. The top ten hold around 8% of the sample.

The collaborating institutions used their own protocols to collect whole blood in K2EDTA tubes. For TCRbeta analysis, collaborators shipped samples in one of three forms: frozen whole blood, isolated PBMCs, or DNA extracted from either of those sample types. V has 0 bases trimmed and J has 12 bases trimmed; junction bases matching no gene number 10. Including the terminal cysteine and phenylalanine, the CDR3 comprises 16 residues. The only DNA kept is the CDR3, 48 bases in frame from the first base. As encoded in the germline V gene (reference sequence), CDR1 is WNHNN while CDR2 is SYGVQD. As concerns this clone: There is no known antigen for this receptor. Per-nucleotide qualities are absent, and no much larger clonotype sits a single base away.

The TCR comes from a human donor in a cohort sampled during active COVID-19. Material for sequencing was peripheral blood. This chain is built from TRBV10-1 and TRBJ2-1, with 11 bases aligning to TRBD1. The CDR3 sequence is CASSESRDRGSSVQFF. The base sequence is TGCGCCAGCAGTGAGTCCCGGGACAGGGGGTCCAGCGTGCAGTTCTTC.